This T cell receptor (beta chain) emerged from a study of molecular identifiers for immune sequencing clone quantification. Background on the study: Split five ways in replicates, RNA from approximately 20,000 or 98,000 naive CD8 cells had four portions sequenced.

Germline CDR1 reads MNHEY; CDR2 reads SMNVEV (reference sequence). Trimming shortened V by 4 bases and J by 3 bases, and 15 bases separated the two germline ends. CDR3 size: 15 residues. Preparation of the bulk TCR libraries relied on previously described methods and listed TCR primers. Each CDR3 protein is one row after TCRdb ran MiXCR on the PCR reads. This sample carries around 320,000 distinct CDR3 sequences, about 23% of them seen once, and the ten largest clones take approximately 0.74%. The V gene is TRBV27, the J gene TRBJ1-1; no clear D gene. The sequence came from a human donor in good health. Some libraries in this study had Jurkat cell RNA spiked in. Sequences were obtained from naive CD8+ T cells from blood, with Jurkat cell RNA spiked in. Subset described: FACS-sorted CD8+CD4-CCR7+CD45RA+ naive T cells. The CDR3 bases are TGTGCCAGCAGTTCCACGAGAGGGTGGGACACTGAAGCTTTCTTT. It specifies CASSSTRGWDTEAFF.